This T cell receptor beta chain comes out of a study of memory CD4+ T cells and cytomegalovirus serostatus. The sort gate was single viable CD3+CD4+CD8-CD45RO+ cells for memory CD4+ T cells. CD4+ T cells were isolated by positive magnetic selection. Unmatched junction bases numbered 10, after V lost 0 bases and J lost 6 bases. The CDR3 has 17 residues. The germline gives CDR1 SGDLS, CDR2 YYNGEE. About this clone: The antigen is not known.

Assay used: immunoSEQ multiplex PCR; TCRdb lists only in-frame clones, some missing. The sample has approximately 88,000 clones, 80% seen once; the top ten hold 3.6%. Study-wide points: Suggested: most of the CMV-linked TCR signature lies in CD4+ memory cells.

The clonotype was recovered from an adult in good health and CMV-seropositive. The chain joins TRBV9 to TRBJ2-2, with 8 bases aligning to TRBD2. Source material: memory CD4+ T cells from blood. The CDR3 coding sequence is TGTGCCAGCAGCGTAGGACCTAGAGCGGGAGACTCCGGGGAGCTGTTTTTT. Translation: CASSVGPRAGDSGELFF.